This T cell receptor beta chain was profiled in a study of blood T cells in healthy people across ages. It was with a sample-barcoded 5' primer and a J-beta primer mix that a second PCR of about 6 to 11 cycles was run. MiXCR was run by TCRdb on the 5' RACE reads, yielding one entry per CDR3 protein. This sample has some 690,000 distinct CDR3 sequences, with 22% found just once. Study results and limitations: For the donors, CMV status was unknown and possibly confounded expanded clonotype changes.

V was cut by 5 bases and J by 2 bases, with 15 bases left in between. CDR1 is MNHEY, CDR2 SVGAGI, per germline. This CDR3 is built from 15 residues. Concerning this clonotype: Its antigen is currently unknown.

Researchers isolated at least 6.5 million PBMCs per sample. The TCR was taken from a man between 65 and 79 years old in good health. The chain carries TRBV6-5 and TRBJ1-1; D gene uncertain. Sample: blood. CDR3 bases: TGTGCCAGCAGTCCTTCAAGCAGGAGAAACACTGAAGCTTTCTTT. This translates into CASSPSSRRNTEAFF.